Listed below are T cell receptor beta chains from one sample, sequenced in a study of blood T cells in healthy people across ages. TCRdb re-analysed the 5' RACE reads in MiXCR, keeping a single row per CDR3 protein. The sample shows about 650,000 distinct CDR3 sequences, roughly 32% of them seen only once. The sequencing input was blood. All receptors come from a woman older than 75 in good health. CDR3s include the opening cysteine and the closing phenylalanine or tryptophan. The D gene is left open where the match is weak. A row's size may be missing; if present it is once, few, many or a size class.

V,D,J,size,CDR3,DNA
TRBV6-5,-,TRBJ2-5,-,CASKAWAGEGQYF,TGTGCCAGCAAAGCGTGGGCAGGTGAAGGACAGTACTTC
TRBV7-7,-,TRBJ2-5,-,CASSFRGNPQETQYF,TGTGCTAGCAGCTTCCGGGGGAATCCTCAAGAGACCCAGTACTTC
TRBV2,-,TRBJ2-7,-,CASSAGRGKFSYEQYF,TGTGCCAGCAGTGCAGGAAGGGGCAAATTCTCCTACGAGCAGTACTTC
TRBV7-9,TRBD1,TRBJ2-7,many,CASSFDIRDREYEQYF,TGTGCCAGCAGCTTTGACATCCGGGACAGGGAGTACGAGCAGTACTTC
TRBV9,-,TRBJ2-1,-,CASSAGASGGGQQQFF,TGTGCCAGCAGCGCAGGGGCTAGCGGCGGGGGCCAGCAGCAGTTCTTC
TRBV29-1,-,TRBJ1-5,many,CSVGDRNQPQHF,TGCAGCGTCGGGGACCGTAATCAGCCCCAGCATTTT
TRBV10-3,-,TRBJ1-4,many,CAIKAGTNEKLFF,TGTGCCATCAAGGCCGGGACTAATGAAAAACTGTTTTTT
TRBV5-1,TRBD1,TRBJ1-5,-,CASSSRDLGQGPYSNQPQHF,TGCGCCAGCAGCTCTAGAGATTTGGGACAGGGACCTTATAGCAATCAGCCCCAGCATTTT
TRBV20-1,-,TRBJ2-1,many,CSARSLESWNEQFF,TGCAGTGCTAGAAGCCTAGAGTCTTGGAATGAGCAGTTCTTC
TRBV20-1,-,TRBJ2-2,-,CSARETGELFF,TGCAGTGCTAGAGAGACCGGGGAGCTGTTTTTT
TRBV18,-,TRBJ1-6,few,CASSPFPPTGLNNSPLHF,TGTGCCAGCTCACCCTTTCCCCCGACAGGATTGAATAATTCACCCCTCCACTTT
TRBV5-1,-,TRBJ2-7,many,CASSPRQASYEQYF,TGCGCCAGCAGCCCCCGCCAGGCCTCCTACGAGCAGTACTTC
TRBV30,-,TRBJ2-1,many,CAWSGDNEQFF,TGTGCCTGGAGTGGAGACAATGAGCAGTTCTTC
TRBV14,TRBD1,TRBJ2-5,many,CASSQGTGQGLTETQYF,TGTGCCAGCAGCCAAGGGACTGGACAGGGCCTAACGGAGACCCAGTACTTC
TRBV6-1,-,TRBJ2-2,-,CASSSTWVGELFF,TGTGCCAGCAGTTCCACCTGGGTCGGGGAGCTGTTTTTT
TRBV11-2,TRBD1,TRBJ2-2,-,CASSMTGTNTGELFF,TGTGCCAGCAGCATGACAGGGACGAACACCGGGGAGCTGTTTTTT
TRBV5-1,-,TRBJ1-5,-,CASSLATGGPQHF,TGCGCCAGCAGCTTGGCTACAGGCGGGCCCCAGCATTTT
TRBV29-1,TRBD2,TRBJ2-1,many,CSDLAGGHNEQFF,TGCAGCGACCTAGCGGGGGGGCACAATGAGCAGTTCTTC
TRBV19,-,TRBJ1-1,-,CASRSGGAGALGLETEAFF,TGTGCCAGTCGTTCTGGTGGGGCAGGGGCCTTAGGGCTGGAGACTGAAGCTTTCTTT
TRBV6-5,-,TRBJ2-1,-,CASTRGSPNEQFF,TGTGCCAGCACCCGAGGCAGCCCCAATGAGCAGTTCTTC
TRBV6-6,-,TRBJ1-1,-,CASSTQGLRPEAFF,TGTGCCAGCAGCACACAGGGATTGAGGCCTGAAGCTTTCTTT
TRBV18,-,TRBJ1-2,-,CASSPSSDYGYTF,TGTGCCAGCTCACCCTCTTCTGACTATGGCTACACCTTC
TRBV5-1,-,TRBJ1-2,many,CASRPTGLGGYTF,TGCGCCAGCAGGCCAACAGGGTTGGGTGGCTACACCTTC
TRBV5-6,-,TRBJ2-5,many,CASSYPMGLTQETQYF,TGTGCCAGCAGTTACCCCATGGGTCTGACCCAAGAGACCCAGTACTTC
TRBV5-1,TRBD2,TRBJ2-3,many,CASSRTASGGASNTQYF,TGCGCCAGCAGTCGGACGGCGAGCGGGGGGGCTTCTAATACGCAGTATTTT
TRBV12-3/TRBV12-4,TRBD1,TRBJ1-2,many,CASRYSTGDYGYTF,TGTGCCAGCCGGTACTCGACAGGGGACTATGGCTACACCTTC
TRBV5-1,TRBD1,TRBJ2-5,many,CASSSSLDRVETQYF,TGCGCCAGCAGCTCCTCTCTGGACAGGGTAGAGACCCAGTACTTC
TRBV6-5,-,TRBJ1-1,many,CASGLPEAFF,TGTGCCAGCGGTTTACCTGAAGCTTTCTTT
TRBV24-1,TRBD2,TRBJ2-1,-,CATSDPGLAGGSSYNEQFF,TGTGCCACCAGTGACCCTGGACTAGCGGGAGGAAGCTCCTACAATGAGCAGTTCTTC
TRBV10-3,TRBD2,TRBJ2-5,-,CTIKRGLAEETQYF,TGTACCATCAAAAGAGGACTAGCGGAGGAGACCCAGTACTTC
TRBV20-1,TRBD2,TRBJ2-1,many,CSARFGAGALYNEQFF,TGCAGTGCTAGATTCGGAGCGGGGGCCCTTTACAATGAGCAGTTCTTC
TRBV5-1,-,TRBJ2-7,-,CASSLMYAGDSSYEQYF,TGCGCCAGCAGCTTGATGTATGCGGGTGATAGCTCCTACGAGCAGTACTTC
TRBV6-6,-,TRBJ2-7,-,CASSYQTDEQYF,TGTGCCAGCAGTTACCAGACTGACGAGCAGTACTTC
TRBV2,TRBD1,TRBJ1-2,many,CASSEANRGGYTF,TGTGCCAGCAGTGAAGCCAACAGGGGTGGCTACACCTTC
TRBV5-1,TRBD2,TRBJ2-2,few,CASSSGGTTKRGSGELFF,TGCGCCAGCAGCTCGGGTGGCACAACTAAGCGGGGGTCCGGGGAGCTGTTTTTT
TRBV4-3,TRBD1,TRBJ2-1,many,CANSQDLGAGGRSNEQFF,TGCGCCAACAGCCAAGATCTCGGGGCAGGGGGAAGGTCGAATGAGCAGTTCTTC